This entry describes one T cell receptor beta chain. The target antigen is unknown. The data were obtained in a study of a mutant IDH1 vaccine in newly diagnosed glioma. Sequencing was performed with immunoSEQ multiplex PCR; in TCRdb, only in-frame clones are kept and a portion is missing. The table has 50,000 to 65,000 clones, around 83% seen once. Described time point: week 47, end of study. Each vaccine dose was 300 ug of mutant IDH1 20-mer peptide, with topical imiquimod. Broader study findings: Shifts in the top peripheral T cell clonotypes seemed unrelated to pseudoprogression.

This specimen was PBMCs, taken from a glioma patient whose treatment included an IDH1 peptide vaccine. The sequence was obtained from a woman between 45 and 60 years old with glioma.

CDR3 coding DNA: TGTGCCAGCAGCTTAGGAAACAGGGCGGGTGAAGCTTTCTTT. Encoded protein: CASSLGNRAGEAFF. The chain links TRBV11-3 to TRBJ1-1; D might be TRBD1 (6 bases). Germline CDR1 is SGHNT and CDR2 is YENEEA. The CDR3 has 14 amino acids. The ends were cut back, 1 base at V and 7 bases at J, with 13 bases in the middle.